Listed below are T cell receptor beta chains from one sample, sequenced in a study of cytomegalovirus exposure and HLA in healthy donors. The repertoire was sequenced with immunoSEQ multiplex PCR; TCRdb's copy has only in-frame clones and lacks some. The sample holds some 50,000 clones, around 94% seen once. Sequencing was carried out using PBMCs. Every receptor here comes from a woman aged 18-35 years in good health and CMV-seropositive. CDR3s include the opening cysteine and the closing phenylalanine or tryptophan. Fields, in order: D gene, clone size, J gene, V gene, CDR3 length, CDR3 protein, CDR3 DNA. D genes are given only for firm matches. Size values are once, few and many counts, or a class for expanded clones, and some rows have none.

d_gene: TRBD2
abundance: NA
j_gene: TRBJ2-2
v_gene: TRBV12-5
len: 15
CDR3aa: CASGSGLAEGGELFF
CDR3nt: TGTGCTAGTGGTTCGGGACTAGCCGAGGGGGGGGAGCTGTTTTTT

d_gene: NA
abundance: NA
j_gene: TRBJ2-5
v_gene: TRBV19
len: 13
CDR3aa: CASSALAGETQYF
CDR3nt: TGTGCCAGTAGTGCCTTAGCCGGAGAGACCCAGTACTTC

d_gene: TRBD2
abundance: NA
j_gene: TRBJ2-1
v_gene: TRBV9
len: 15
CDR3aa: CASSPRLAGVSEQFF
CDR3nt: TGTGCCAGCAGCCCCCGACTAGCGGGAGTATCTGAGCAGTTCTTC

d_gene: TRBD2
abundance: few
j_gene: TRBJ2-5
v_gene: TRBV5-1
len: 18
CDR3aa: CASSPRGWASGSQETQYF
CDR3nt: TGCGCCAGCAGCCCGCGGGGTTGGGCTAGCGGGTCTCAAGAGACCCAGTACTTC

d_gene: NA
abundance: NA
j_gene: TRBJ1-5
v_gene: TRBV30
len: 13
CDR3aa: CAWSVGGEQPQHF
CDR3nt: TGTGCCTGGAGTGTGGGGGGGGAGCAGCCCCAGCATTTT

d_gene: TRBD1
abundance: NA
j_gene: TRBJ2-3
v_gene: TRBV6-5
len: 14
CDR3aa: CASSFSDRSDTQYF
CDR3nt: TGTGCCAGCAGTTTTTCGGACAGGTCAGATACGCAGTATTTT

d_gene: TRBD2
abundance: NA
j_gene: TRBJ2-1
v_gene: TRBV7-9
len: 15
CDR3aa: CASSKAGGHFNEQFF
CDR3nt: TGTGCCAGCAGCAAAGCGGGAGGGCACTTCAATGAGCAGTTCTTC

d_gene: NA
abundance: NA
j_gene: TRBJ1-1
v_gene: TRBV5-8
len: 14
CDR3aa: CASSRITGFTEAFF
CDR3nt: TGTGCCAGCAGCAGGATAACAGGGTTTACTGAAGCTTTCTTT

d_gene: NA
abundance: NA
j_gene: TRBJ2-5
v_gene: TRBV15
len: 12
CDR3aa: CATSRQGETQYF
CDR3nt: TGTGCCACCAGCAGACAGGGGGAGACCCAGTACTTC

d_gene: TRBD1
abundance: NA
j_gene: TRBJ1-6
v_gene: TRBV9
len: 15
CDR3aa: CASSLQGALNSPLHF
CDR3nt: TGTGCCAGCAGTTTGCAGGGGGCTTTGAATTCACCCCTCCACTTT

d_gene: NA
abundance: NA
j_gene: TRBJ2-1
v_gene: TRBV9
len: 17
CDR3aa: CASSVSPQGGIQNEQFF
CDR3nt: TGTGCCAGCAGCGTATCCCCACAGGGCGGAATTCAAAATGAGCAGTTCTTC

d_gene: TRBD1
abundance: NA
j_gene: TRBJ1-1
v_gene: TRBV4-2
len: 16
CDR3aa: CASSQAFGTDENEAFF
CDR3nt: TGTGCCAGCAGCCAAGCGTTCGGGACAGATGAAAATGAAGCTTTCTTT

d_gene: TRBD2
abundance: NA
j_gene: TRBJ2-5
v_gene: TRBV28
len: 17
CDR3aa: CASRTSGGSKYQETQYF
CDR3nt: TGTGCCAGCAGGACTAGCGGGGGGAGTAAGTACCAAGAGACCCAGTACTTC

d_gene: NA
abundance: NA
j_gene: TRBJ1-4
v_gene: TRBV9
len: 16
CDR3aa: CASSVGPGSFEEKLFF
CDR3nt: TGTGCCAGCAGCGTAGGGCCAGGATCGTTCGAGGAAAAACTGTTTTTT

d_gene: NA
abundance: NA
j_gene: TRBJ1-3
v_gene: TRBV10-3
len: 13
CDR3aa: CAISEDRGNTIYF
CDR3nt: TGTGCCATCAGTGAAGACAGGGGAAACACCATATATTTT

d_gene: TRBD2
abundance: NA
j_gene: TRBJ2-3
v_gene: TRBV2
len: 17
CDR3aa: CASMLRTSGTRTDTQYF
CDR3nt: TGTGCCAGCATGCTAAGGACTAGCGGGACCCGCACAGATACGCAGTATTTT

d_gene: NA
abundance: NA
j_gene: TRBJ2-3
v_gene: TRBV5-1
len: 13
CDR3aa: CASSRPKRNTQYF
CDR3nt: TGCGCCAGCAGCCGCCCGAAGCGGAATACGCAGTATTTT

d_gene: NA
abundance: NA
j_gene: TRBJ2-3
v_gene: TRBV7-2
len: 16
CDR3aa: CASNEGLRTSTDTQYF
CDR3nt: TGTGCCAGCAACGAGGGTTTGCGAACTAGCACAGATACGCAGTATTTT

d_gene: TRBD2
abundance: few
j_gene: TRBJ2-1
v_gene: TRBV9
len: 15
CDR3aa: CASSQREGRYNEQFF
CDR3nt: TGTGCCAGCAGCCAGCGGGAAGGCCGCTACAATGAGCAGTTCTTC

d_gene: TRBD1
abundance: NA
j_gene: TRBJ2-7
v_gene: TRBV19
len: 15
CDR3aa: CASSTRQGGSYEQYF
CDR3nt: TGTGCCAGTAGTACACGACAGGGGGGTTCCTACGAGCAGTACTTC

d_gene: NA
abundance: NA
j_gene: TRBJ2-7
v_gene: TRBV27
len: 11
CDR3aa: CASSYTYEQYF
CDR3nt: TGTGCCAGCAGTTATACCTACGAGCAGTACTTC

d_gene: TRBD2
abundance: NA
j_gene: TRBJ2-7
v_gene: TRBV5-4
len: 18
CDR3aa: CASSLTVGLAGVGNEQYF
CDR3nt: TGTGCCAGCAGCCTAACCGTGGGGCTAGCGGGAGTAGGAAACGAGCAGTACTTC

d_gene: TRBD1
abundance: NA
j_gene: TRBJ1-1
v_gene: TRBV9
len: 15
CDR3aa: CASSPRTGMNTEAFF
CDR3nt: TGTGCCAGCAGCCCCCGGACAGGGATGAACACTGAAGCTTTCTTT

d_gene: NA
abundance: once
j_gene: TRBJ1-6
v_gene: TRBV19
len: 15
CDR3aa: CASSIAQGSNSPLHF
CDR3nt: TGTGCCAGTAGTATAGCACAGGGTTCTAATTCACCCCTCCACTTT

d_gene: NA
abundance: few
j_gene: TRBJ1-1
v_gene: TRBV28
len: 16
CDR3aa: CASGLTRGGTNTEAFF
CDR3nt: TGTGCCAGCGGACTTACCAGGGGTGGAACAAACACTGAAGCTTTCTTT

d_gene: TRBD2
abundance: NA
j_gene: TRBJ2-7
v_gene: TRBV11-2
len: 16
CDR3aa: CASSRRTSGTPYEQYF
CDR3nt: TGTGCCAGCAGCCGTAGGACTAGCGGGACCCCCTACGAGCAGTACTTC

d_gene: TRBD1
abundance: medium-sized
j_gene: TRBJ2-7
v_gene: TRBV7-9
len: 15
CDR3aa: CASSFGTGLNYEQYF
CDR3nt: TGTGCCAGCAGCTTCGGGACAGGGCTAAACTACGAGCAGTACTTC

d_gene: NA
abundance: once
j_gene: TRBJ2-1
v_gene: TRBV30
len: 15
CDR3aa: CAWSVRLVLHNEQFF
CDR3nt: TGTGCCTGGAGTGTCAGACTAGTACTCCACAATGAGCAGTTCTTC

d_gene: NA
abundance: once
j_gene: TRBJ1-5
v_gene: TRBV4-2
len: 17
CDR3aa: CASSQDGDRSGNQPQHF
CDR3nt: TGTGCCAGCAGCCAAGATGGCGACAGGTCAGGGAATCAGCCCCAGCATTTT

d_gene: NA
abundance: NA
j_gene: TRBJ2-3
v_gene: TRBV27
len: 14
CDR3aa: CASSWGRRSDTQYF
CDR3nt: TGTGCCAGCAGTTGGGGGAGGAGGTCAGATACGCAGTATTTT

d_gene: TRBD1
abundance: NA
j_gene: TRBJ1-2
v_gene: TRBV2
len: 12
CDR3aa: CASSQGVGGYTF
CDR3nt: TGTGCCAGCAGCCAGGGGGTCGGGGGCTACACCTTC

d_gene: NA
abundance: NA
j_gene: TRBJ2-7
v_gene: TRBV7-9
len: 14
CDR3aa: CASSLGGAAYEQYF
CDR3nt: TGTGCCAGCAGCTTAGGTGGAGCCGCCTACGAGCAGTACTTC

d_gene: NA
abundance: NA
j_gene: TRBJ2-3
v_gene: TRBV11-1
len: 16
CDR3aa: CASSLINPGGTDTQYF
CDR3nt: TGTGCCAGCAGCTTAATAAACCCGGGAGGCACAGATACGCAGTATTTT

d_gene: NA
abundance: NA
j_gene: TRBJ2-1
v_gene: TRBV11-2
len: 12
CDR3aa: CASSFKASEQFF
CDR3nt: TGTGCCAGCAGCTTTAAAGCGAGCGAGCAGTTCTTC

d_gene: TRBD1
abundance: NA
j_gene: TRBJ2-7
v_gene: TRBV2
len: 16
CDR3aa: CASSVTLGQGTSEQYF
CDR3nt: TGTGCCAGCAGTGTAACTTTGGGACAGGGGACATCCGAGCAGTACTTC

d_gene: NA
abundance: NA
j_gene: TRBJ1-1
v_gene: TRBV5-1
len: 13
CDR3aa: CASSLQGDTEAFF
CDR3nt: TGCGCCAGCAGCTTACAGGGTGACACTGAAGCTTTCTTT

d_gene: NA
abundance: once
j_gene: TRBJ2-2
v_gene: TRBV7-3
len: 14
CDR3aa: CASSYHLNTGELFF
CDR3nt: TGTGCCAGCAGCTACCACTTGAACACCGGGGAGCTGTTTTTT

d_gene: TRBD1
abundance: NA
j_gene: TRBJ1-6
v_gene: TRBV6-6
len: 15
CDR3aa: CASSTGQGVSSPLHF
CDR3nt: TGTGCCAGCAGCACGGGACAGGGGGTTAGTTCACCCCTCCACTTT

d_gene: TRBD2
abundance: NA
j_gene: TRBJ2-5
v_gene: TRBV12-5
len: 19
CDR3aa: CASGLIGASGRAGCETQYF
CDR3nt: TGTGCTAGTGGTTTGATCGGTGCTAGCGGGAGGGCAGGGTGTGAGACCCAGTACTTC

d_gene: TRBD2
abundance: NA
j_gene: TRBJ2-3
v_gene: TRBV27
len: 17
CDR3aa: CASSPGLAGGPSDTQYF
CDR3nt: TGTGCCAGCAGTCCGGGACTAGCGGGAGGGCCGTCAGATACGCAGTATTTT

d_gene: TRBD2
abundance: NA
j_gene: TRBJ2-1
v_gene: TRBV9
len: 17
CDR3aa: CASSVDEGGISYNEQFF
CDR3nt: TGTGCCAGCAGCGTAGACGAGGGAGGGATCTCCTACAATGAGCAGTTCTTC

d_gene: NA
abundance: NA
j_gene: TRBJ2-3
v_gene: TRBV25-1
len: 14
CDR3aa: CASSGRTERNTQYF
CDR3nt: TGTGCCAGCAGTGGCCGGACAGAGAGAAATACGCAGTATTTT

d_gene: NA
abundance: NA
j_gene: TRBJ2-4
v_gene: TRBV29-1
len: 13
CDR3aa: CSVAASVRNIQYF
CDR3nt: TGCAGCGTTGCGGCTAGCGTTCGAAACATTCAGTACTTC

d_gene: TRBD2
abundance: NA
j_gene: TRBJ2-1
v_gene: TRBV28
len: 20
CDR3aa: CASSSGTSGSWLGSYNEQFF
CDR3nt: TGTGCCAGCAGTTCCGGGACTAGCGGGAGTTGGTTGGGCTCCTACAATGAGCAGTTCTTC

d_gene: TRBD1
abundance: NA
j_gene: TRBJ2-1
v_gene: TRBV6-4
len: 16
CDR3aa: CASSDSPGQGNNEQFF
CDR3nt: TGTGCCAGCAGTGACTCCCCGGGACAGGGGAACAATGAGCAGTTCTTC

d_gene: NA
abundance: NA
j_gene: TRBJ1-1
v_gene: TRBV6-1
len: 15
CDR3aa: CASSELSEGRTEAFF
CDR3nt: TGTGCCAGCAGTGAACTTTCGGAGGGGAGGACTGAAGCTTTCTTT

d_gene: TRBD1
abundance: NA
j_gene: TRBJ2-7
v_gene: TRBV7-2
len: 15
CDR3aa: CASSLIRTGGYEQYF
CDR3nt: TGTGCCAGCAGCTTAATCAGGACAGGGGGATACGAGCAGTACTTC

d_gene: NA
abundance: NA
j_gene: TRBJ1-6
v_gene: TRBV18
len: 16
CDR3aa: CASSPQQSSYNSPLHF
CDR3nt: TGTGCCAGCTCACCGCAACAGAGCTCCTATAATTCACCCCTCCACTTT

d_gene: TRBD2
abundance: NA
j_gene: TRBJ2-1
v_gene: TRBV5-1
len: 17
CDR3aa: CASSSWKGLAADNEQFF
CDR3nt: TGCGCCAGCAGCTCTTGGAAGGGACTAGCGGCTGACAATGAGCAGTTCTTC

d_gene: TRBD2
abundance: NA
j_gene: TRBJ2-1
v_gene: TRBV11-2
len: 15
CDR3aa: CASSWETSGSREQFF
CDR3nt: TGTGCCAGCAGCTGGGAGACTAGCGGGAGCCGAGAGCAGTTCTTC

d_gene: NA
abundance: NA
j_gene: TRBJ1-3
v_gene: TRBV19
len: 15
CDR3aa: CASSSADSSGNTIYF
CDR3nt: TGTGCCAGTAGTTCCGCCGACAGCTCTGGAAACACCATATATTTT

d_gene: TRBD2
abundance: NA
j_gene: TRBJ2-5
v_gene: TRBV7-2
len: 15
CDR3aa: CASSTRTSGQETQYF
CDR3nt: TGTGCCAGCAGCACGAGGACTAGCGGCCAAGAGACCCAGTACTTC

d_gene: TRBD2
abundance: NA
j_gene: TRBJ2-1
v_gene: TRBV28
len: 17
CDR3aa: CASSFREGRTFSNEQFF
CDR3nt: TGTGCCAGCAGTTTTCGGGAGGGCAGGACTTTTTCCAATGAGCAGTTCTTC

d_gene: NA
abundance: NA
j_gene: TRBJ1-5
v_gene: TRBV9
len: 13
CDR3aa: CASSVEGQQPQHF
CDR3nt: TGTGCCAGCAGCGTAGAGGGGCAACAGCCCCAGCATTTT